This TCR beta chain was observed in a study of T cell responses to AZD1222 COVID-19 vaccine. Study conclusions and caveats: Vaccine-associated CD4 TCRs ranged over spike, dominating at 160-218 and 743-854. AZD1222 recipients seropositive at baseline numbered only six.

As concerns this clone: As yet, its antigen is unknown.

Clones were read by immunoSEQ multiplex PCR, and TCRdb kept only the in-frame ones, dropping some. Here the sample spans over 100,000 clones, approximately 86% being singletons. Trimming stripped 7 bases from V and 4 bases from J, with 7 bases between. Germline-derived CDR1 and CDR2 are SNHLY and FYNNEI. There are 12 residues in the CDR3. The gene calls are TRBV2 and TRBJ2-2; D is unclear. The TCR was taken from an adult in good health. This sample comprised peripheral blood, obtained on day 0 of AZD1222 vaccination. The CDR3 region is CASKQPTGELFF. The DNA for the CDR3 is TGTGCCAGCAAGCAGCCCACCGGGGAGCTGTTTTTT.